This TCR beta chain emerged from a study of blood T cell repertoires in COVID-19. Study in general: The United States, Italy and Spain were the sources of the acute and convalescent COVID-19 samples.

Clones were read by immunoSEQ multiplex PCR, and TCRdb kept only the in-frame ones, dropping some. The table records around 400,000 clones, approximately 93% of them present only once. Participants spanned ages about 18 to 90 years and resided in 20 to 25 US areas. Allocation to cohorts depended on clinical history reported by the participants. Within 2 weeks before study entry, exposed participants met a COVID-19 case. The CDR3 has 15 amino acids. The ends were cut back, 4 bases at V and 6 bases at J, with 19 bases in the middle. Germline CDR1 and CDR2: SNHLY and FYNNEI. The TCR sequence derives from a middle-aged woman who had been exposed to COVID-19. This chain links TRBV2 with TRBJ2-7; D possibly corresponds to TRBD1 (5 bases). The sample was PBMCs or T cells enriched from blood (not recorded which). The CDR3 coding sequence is TGTGCCAGCAGTGGCGTTTCAGGGTTGATCGGCGAGCAGTACTTC. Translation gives CASSGVSGLIGEQYF.